This T cell receptor beta chain was retrieved from a study of shared clonotypes between healthy human individuals. The material for each subset, its genomic DNA, was split evenly across several immunoSEQ plates. Only in-frame clones appear in the TCRdb table, and some are missing; sequencing was by immunoSEQ multiplex PCR. Found here are about 560,000 clones, around three quarters of them singletons; the top ten hold about 12%. This CDR3 contains 12 residues. V was shortened by 1 base and J by 3 bases, with 4 bases between the two germline ends. The germline gives CDR1 SGHVS, CDR2 FNYEAQ. As for this clone: One base away lies a much larger clone, so this may be a sequencing read error.

The clonotype was recovered from a woman in her 40s in good health. Some clones in this sample may be carry-over from other donors' samples. The chain carries TRBV7-6 and TRBJ2-7; D uncertain. The specimen was PBMCs. The CDR3 DNA sequence: TGTGCCAGCAGCTTAGTCGGCTACGAGCAGTACTTC. It specifies CASSLVGYEQYF. Variable domain in full (rest from reference TRBV7-6 and TRBJ2-7): GAGVSQSPRYKVTKRGQDVALRCDPISGHVSLYWYRQALGQGPEFLTYFNYEAQQDKSGLPNDRFSAERPEGSISTLTIQRTEQRDSAMYRCASSLVGYEQYFGPGTRLTVT.